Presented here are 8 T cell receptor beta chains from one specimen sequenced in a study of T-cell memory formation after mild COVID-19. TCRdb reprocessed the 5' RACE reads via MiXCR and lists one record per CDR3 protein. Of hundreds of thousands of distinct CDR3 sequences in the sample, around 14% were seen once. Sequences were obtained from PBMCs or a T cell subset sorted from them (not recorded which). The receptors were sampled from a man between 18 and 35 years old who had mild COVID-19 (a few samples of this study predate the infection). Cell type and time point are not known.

The CDR3 here is CAISLRIGQGRPDTQYF. CDR3 nucleotide sequence: TGTGCCATCAGTTTAAGAATCGGACAGGGGCGACCTGATACGCAGTATTTT. The J gene is TRBJ2-3, the V gene TRBV10-3, with 9 bases lining up with TRBD1. CDR1 and CDR2 (germline): ENHRY, SYGVKD. Trimming at V came to 5 bases and at J to 6 bases, leaving 15 bases not matched to a gene. The CDR3 loop spans 17 amino acids.

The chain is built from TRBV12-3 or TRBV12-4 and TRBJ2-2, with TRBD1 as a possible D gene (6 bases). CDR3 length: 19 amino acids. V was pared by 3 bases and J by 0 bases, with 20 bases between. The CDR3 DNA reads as TGTGCCAGCAGTTTCTTTACAGGGACACGGAAAGCGAACACCGGGGAGCTGTTTTTT. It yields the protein CASSFFTGTRKANTGELFF.

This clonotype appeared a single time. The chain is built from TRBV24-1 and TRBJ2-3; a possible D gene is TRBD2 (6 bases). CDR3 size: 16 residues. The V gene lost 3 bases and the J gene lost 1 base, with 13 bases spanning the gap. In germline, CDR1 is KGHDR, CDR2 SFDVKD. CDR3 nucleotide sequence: TGTGCCACCAGTGATCCTACTAGCTTGGGCACAGATACGCAGTATTTT. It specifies CATSDPTSLGTDTQYF.

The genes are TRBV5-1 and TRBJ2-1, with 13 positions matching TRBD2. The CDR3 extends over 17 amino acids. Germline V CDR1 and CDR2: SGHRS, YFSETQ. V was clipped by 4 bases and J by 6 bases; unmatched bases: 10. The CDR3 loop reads CASSPDTSGGALNEQFF. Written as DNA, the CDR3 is TGCGCCAGCAGCCCGGATACTAGCGGGGGGGCCCTCAATGAGCAGTTCTTC.

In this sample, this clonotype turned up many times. CDR3 DNA sequence: TGTGCCAGCAGCGCAGGTCTCCTCGGCAGGGGGCAAACAGATACGCAGTATTTT. This encodes CASSAGLLGRGQTDTQYF. V is TRBV9 and J is TRBJ2-3, with 8 bases aligning to TRBD1. The CDR3 is 18 residues long. With 3 bases clipped from V and 3 bases from J, the junction kept 15 bases outside the gene matches. Germline CDR1 SGDLS, CDR2 YYNGEE.

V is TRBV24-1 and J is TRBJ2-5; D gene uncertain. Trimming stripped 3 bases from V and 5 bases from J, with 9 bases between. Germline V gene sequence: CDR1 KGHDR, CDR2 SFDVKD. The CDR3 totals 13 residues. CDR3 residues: CATSDGSRETQYF. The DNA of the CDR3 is TGTGCCACCAGTGATGGTAGTAGGGAGACCCAGTACTTC.

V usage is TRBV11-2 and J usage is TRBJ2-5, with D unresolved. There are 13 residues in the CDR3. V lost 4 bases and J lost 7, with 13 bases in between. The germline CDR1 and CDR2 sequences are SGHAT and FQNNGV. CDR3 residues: CASSSAQAGTQYF. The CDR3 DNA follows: TGTGCCAGCAGCTCAGCTCAGGCTGGGACCCAGTACTTC.

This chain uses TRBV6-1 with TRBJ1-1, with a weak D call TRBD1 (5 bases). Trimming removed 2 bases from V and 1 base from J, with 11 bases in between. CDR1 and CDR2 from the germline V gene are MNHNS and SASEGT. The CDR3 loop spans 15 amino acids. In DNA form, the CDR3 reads TGTGCCAGCAGTGAATTTACGGGGGGGAACACTGAAGCTTTCTTT. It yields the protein CASSEFTGGNTEAFF.